Presented here are 29 T cell receptor beta chains from one specimen sequenced in a study of T cells in Graves' hyperthyroidism and ophthalmopathy. RNA transcripts yielded amplified TCR beta CDR3 regions. The HTBI primer set was used in a first-round RT-PCR of the TCR CDR3. TCRdb passed the multiplex PCR reads through MiXCR, listing each CDR3 protein once. The sample holds about 600,000 distinct CDR3 sequences; about 16% are singletons and the top ten take less than 3.5%. Sequenced sample: blood. The source of these receptors is a woman between 40 and 50 years old with Graves' ophthalmopathy.

About this clonotype: A much larger clone lies a single base off, so this may be a read error. CDR3 in amino acids: CANRVFMDEQFF. The CDR3 nucleotides read TGTGCCAACAGGGTATTTATGGATGAGCAGTTCTTC. The genes are TRBV12-3 or TRBV12-4 and TRBJ2-1, with a possible D match to TRBD1 (6 bases). The CDR3 runs to 12 residues. Trimming took off 10 bases at V and 8 bases at J, with 15 bases between the two ends.

This clonotype was counted a few times. J is TRBJ2-5 and V is TRBV10-2, with TRBD2 identical over 7 bases. V shed 8 bases, J shed 0 bases, and the junction held 6 bases outside the gene matches. This CDR3 contains 14 residues. Looked up from germline, CDR1 is WSHSY and CDR2 is SAAADI. DNA of the CDR3: TGCGCCAGCGGCGACGGGGGGTACCAAGAGACCCAGTACTTC. As protein: CASGDGGYQETQYF.

The chain recombines TRBV28 with TRBJ1-2, with D possibly being TRBD1 (5 bases). The germline gives CDR1 MDHEN, CDR2 SYDVKM. The CDR3 is 13 residues long. Trimming shortened V by 0 bases and J by 11 bases, and 13 bases separated the two germline ends. CDR3 in DNA: TGTGCCAGCAGTTTATGGATGCAGGGTGGTTACACCTTC. This encodes CASSLWMQGGYTF.

The table lists this clonotype with many counts. The chain has TRBV12-3 or TRBV12-4 and TRBJ1-4; 8 positions match TRBD1. Trimming took 6 bases from V and 4 from J; bases not matched to a gene: 7. This CDR3 comprises 15 residues. For the CDR3, the DNA is TGTGCCAGCAGCAAAGACAGGGGAAATAATGAAAAACTGTTTTTT. This encodes CASSKDRGNNEKLFF.

V and J are TRBV12-3 or TRBV12-4 and TRBJ1-1; D call uncertain. This CDR3 comprises 13 residues. The V gene lost 5 bases and the J gene lost 7 bases, with 14 bases spanning the gap. The CDR3 protein is CASSPDRRSEAFF. CDR3 in DNA: TGTGCCAGCAGTCCTGACCGGAGGAGTGAAGCTTTCTTT.

J is TRBJ1-2 and V is TRBV10-3, with 11 bases lining up with TRBD1. The J segment lost 6 bases and the V segment lost 0 bases, leaving 0 bases of the junction unmatched. CDR3 size: 14 residues. Germline V gene data show CDR1 as ENHRY and CDR2 as SYGVKD. The CDR3 DNA follows: TGTGCCATCAGTGAGTCGGACAGGGGGCATGGCTACACCTTC. Translated: CAISESDRGHGYTF.

The gene calls are TRBV24-1 and TRBJ2-1, with TRBD2 matching over 9 bases. The J call could be wrong; TRBJ2-7 is a better fit for the DNA end. CDR3 length: 15 residues. Germline V gives CDR1 KGHDR, CDR2 SFDVKD. The CDR3 nucleotides are TGTGCCACCAGTGGTGATAGCGGGGGTGGCAATGAGCAGTACTTC. Its translation: CATSGDSGGGNEQYF.

This clonotype was found many times. The V and J genes are TRBV2 and TRBJ2-1, with 9 bases fitting TRBD1. The germline CDR1 and CDR2 sequences are SNHLY and FYNNEI. The CDR3 loop spans 15 amino acids. Unmatched junction bases numbered 3, after V lost 6 bases and J lost 0 bases. The CDR3, as DNA: TGTGCCAGCAGGAAGGACAGGGGCTCCTACAATGAGCAGTTCTTC. Its translation: CASRKDRGSYNEQFF.

A few counts support this clonotype. V and J are TRBV20-1 and TRBJ2-6; weak D call: TRBD1 (6 bases). The germline gives CDR1 DFQATT, CDR2 SNEGSKA (reference sequence). This CDR3 comprises 15 residues. The V and J ends lost 1 base and 2 bases respectively, with 9 bases between them. CDR3 nucleotide sequence: TGCAGTGCTAGAGCGGCAGGGGCTGGGGCCAACGTCCTGACTTTC. Translated: CSARAAGAGANVLTF.

This chain links TRBV7-6 with TRBJ2-3; no firm D call. The CDR3 is made up of 14 amino acids. V was clipped by 6 bases and J by 0 bases, with 10 bases between them. CDR1 is SGHVS, CDR2 FNYEAQ, per germline. The CDR3 nucleotides read TGTGCCAGCAGTGAGACAACTAGCACAGATACGCAGTATTTT. Translation: CASSETTSTDTQYF.

This clonotype was seen at least ten times. The V and J genes are TRBV28 and TRBJ1-6, with 7 bases identical to TRBD1. V lost 6 bases and J lost 7; bases outside the gene matches: 15. The germline V gene encodes CDR1 MDHEN and CDR2 SYDVKM. CDR3 length: 17 residues. The CDR3 bases are TGTGCCAGCAGAACCCTAACAGGGGAATTAAGGAATTCACCCCTCCACTTT. Translated, it gives CASRTLTGELRNSPLHF.

The rearrangement links TRBV2 to TRBJ2-1; D gene unclear. The CDR3 has 11 residues. Germline values: CDR1 SNHLY, CDR2 FYNNEI. Trimming removed 7 bases at V and 15 bases at J, with 16 bases between. CDR3 protein: CASTPSPRWFF. CDR3 DNA: TGTGCCAGCACCCCTTCCCCCCGCTGGTTCTTC.

On this clonotype itself: This may arise from a read error, as a much more abundant clone is one base away. V usage is TRBV20-1 and J usage is TRBJ2-1; no definite D call. The DNA end lines up better with TRBJ2-7; the J call may be wrong. Germline values: CDR1 DFQATT, CDR2 SNEGSKA (reference sequence). The CDR3 runs to 12 residues. DNA of the CDR3: TGCAGTGCCCTCTTCCGGTACAATGAGCAGTACTTC. It encodes CSALFRYNEQYF.

This clonotype was seen only a few times. This chain connects TRBV5-1 to TRBJ2-3, with 8 positions matching TRBD2. The germline CDR1 and CDR2 sequences are SGHRS and YFSETQ. V was clipped by 4 bases and J by 2 bases; unmatched bases: 6. The length of the CDR3 is 15 residues. This CDR3 is CASSLLAGHTDTQYF. CDR3 nucleotides: TGCGCCAGCAGCCTCCTAGCGGGTCACACAGATACGCAGTATTTT.

This clonotype appeared many times. The chain couples TRBV2 to TRBJ2-3, with D possibly TRBD1 on 7 matching bases. V dropped 11 bases and J dropped 0 bases, with 18 bases sitting between them. The CDR3 loop spans 15 amino acids. Germline V CDR1 and CDR2: SNHLY, FYNNEI. In nucleotides, the CDR3 is TGTGCCGCGACCAAGGGGGGACAGAGCACAGATACGCAGTATTTT. As protein: CAATKGGQSTDTQYF.

The chain is built from TRBV6-5 and TRBJ2-1; tentatively, D is TRBD2 (6 bases). This CDR3 is built from 18 residues. Germline CDR1 and CDR2: MNHEY and SVGAGI. The ends were cut back, 4 bases at V and 0 bases at J, with 19 bases in the middle. The CDR3 here is CASSLTSQRASSYNEQFF. The CDR3 coding sequence is TGTGCCAGCAGTTTAACCTCTCAGCGGGCAAGCTCCTACAATGAGCAGTTCTTC.

This clonotype came up a few times. The chain is built from TRBV7-3 and TRBJ1-5; D might be TRBD1 (6 bases). Between the trimmed V and J ends, which lost 1 base and 0 bases, there was a span of 22 bases. The germline V gene has CDR1 SGHTA and CDR2 FQGTGA. The CDR3 runs 20 residues. DNA for the CDR3: TGTGCCAGCAGCTTAAGTTGGTGGGGCCGGGGGCCCTATAGCAATCAGCCCCAGCATTTT. This translates into CASSLSWWGRGPYSNQPQHF.

This clonotype has only a few counts. This chain joins TRBV4-1 and TRBJ1-1, with 7 positions matching TRBD1. V lost 4 bases to trimming and J lost 1 base; unmatched junction nucleotides: 6. The germline V gene has CDR1 MGHRA and CDR2 YSYEKL. The CDR3 covers 15 residues. The CDR3 here is CASSPLQGPNTEAFF. CDR3 nucleotide sequence: TGCGCCAGCAGCCCACTACAGGGGCCGAACACTGAAGCTTTCTTT.

This clonotype was seen repeatedly, ten times or more. The chain is built from TRBV5-1 and TRBJ1-2, with a weak D call TRBD1 (6 bases). This CDR3 is 14 amino acids long. Looked up from germline, CDR1 is SGHRS and CDR2 is YFSETQ. Trimming left V 0 bases short and J 8 bases short, with 14 bases between. CDR3 amino acids: CASSLEVGGRGYTF. DNA for the CDR3: TGCGCCAGCAGCTTGGAGGTTGGGGGCCGAGGCTACACCTTC.

This clonotype came up a few times. The chain is built from TRBV30 and TRBJ2-3; D gene ambiguous. Germline V gene lookup returns CDR1 GTSNPN and CDR2 SVGIG (reference sequence). Trimming removed 1 base from V and 4 bases from J, with 6 bases in between. The CDR3 totals 12 residues. CDR3 sequence (DNA): TGTGCCTGGAGTGGAATGTCAGATACGCAGTATTTT. It codes for CAWSGMSDTQYF.

This clonotype has a count of ten or more. The chain employs TRBV2 and TRBJ1-2, with TRBD1 matching over 7 bases. The CDR3 totals 14 residues. V lost 7 bases, J lost 5 bases, and 10 bases stayed unmatched. Germline CDR1 SNHLY, CDR2 FYNNEI. The CDR3 loop is CASIPPGTAYGYTF. DNA of the CDR3: TGTGCCAGCATCCCCCCAGGGACAGCGTATGGCTACACCTTC.

This clonotype was detected ten times or more. This chain uses TRBV7-9 with TRBJ2-1; tentatively, D is TRBD2 (6 bases). Germline V lookup: CDR1 SEHNR, CDR2 FQNEAQ (reference sequence). The CDR3 runs 16 residues. V gave up 8 bases and J gave up 5 bases, with 22 bases separating them. The CDR3 is CASEGGSVARDNEQFF. CDR3 nucleotide sequence: TGTGCCAGCGAGGGAGGTTCTGTAGCGAGGGACAATGAGCAGTTCTTC.

This chain uses TRBV7-6 with TRBJ1-4; D is uncertain. V was clipped by 2 bases and J by 7 bases, with 17 bases between them. This CDR3 contains 16 residues. Germline V gene lookup returns CDR1 SGHVS and CDR2 FNYEAQ. The CDR3 DNA is TGTGCCAGCAGCTTACTTGGACCAACCTCGACTGAAAAACTGTTTTTT. It is translated as CASSLLGPTSTEKLFF. Full variable domain (rest looked up from reference TRBV7-6 and TRBJ1-4): GAGVSQSPRYKVTKRGQDVALRCDPISGHVSLYWYRQALGQGPEFLTYFNYEAQQDKSGLPNDRFSAERPEGSISTLTIQRTEQRDSAMYRCASSLLGPTSTEKLFFGSGTQLSVL.

This clonotype was observed once. This may stem from a read error, because a much larger clone lies one nucleotide away. This chain links TRBV20-1 with TRBJ1-1, with D possibly matching TRBD1 (5 bases). CDR3 length: 11 residues. The ends were cut back, 6 bases at V and 6 bases at J, with 11 bases in the middle. The germline V gene encodes CDR1 DFQATT and CDR2 SNEGSKA (reference sequence). DNA for the CDR3: TGCAGTGCCGCATGGGGGGCTGAAGCTTTCTTT. This gives the protein CSAAWGAEAFF.

In this sample, this clonotype turned up a few times. The rearrangement uses TRBV20-1 and TRBJ2-2; the match to TRBD1 covers 8 bases. CDR3 length equals 14 residues. J lost 7 bases, V lost 1 base, and 5 bases had no gene match. In germline, CDR1 is DFQATT, CDR2 SNEGSKA (reference sequence). The CDR3 DNA is TGCAGTGCTAGAGTGCAGGGGGCTGTCGGGGAGCTGTTTTTT. This codes for CSARVQGAVGELFF.

This clonotype was observed at least ten times. The J gene is TRBJ1-1, the V gene TRBV2, with TRBD1 identical over 7 bases. This CDR3 has 16 amino acids. CDR1 is SNHLY and CDR2 is FYNNEI in the germline V gene. V shed 7 bases, J shed 0 bases, and the junction held 11 bases outside the gene matches. In DNA, the CDR3 is TGTGCCAGCACCCTGGGACAGCTACTCCTGAACACTGAAGCTTTCTTT. As protein: CASTLGQLLLNTEAFF.

CDR3 nucleotides: TGTGCCTGGAGTGCCCTGGGACAGAGGTGGGGCACTGAAGCTTTCTTT. Amino acid sequence: CAWSALGQRWGTEAFF. This rearrangement joins TRBV30 to TRBJ1-1; 7 bases map to TRBD1. Germline V gene data show CDR1 as GTSNPN and CDR2 as SVGIG (reference sequence). The trim removed 1 base at V and 4 bases at J, leaving 12 bases unmatched. CDR3 size: 16 residues.

This clonotype showed up just a few times. This rearrangement joins TRBV5-1 to TRBJ2-5; no clear D. V was trimmed by 4 bases and J by 1 base, leaving 14 bases between them. CDR1 is SGHRS, CDR2 YFSETQ, per germline. The CDR3 is made up of 15 amino acids. The CDR3 spells CASSPRQRLQETQYF. CDR3 in DNA: TGCGCCAGCAGCCCGAGACAACGGCTCCAAGAGACCCAGTACTTC.

This chain links TRBV30 with TRBJ2-5, with TRBD1 as a possible D gene (5 bases). Germline V gives CDR1 GTSNPN, CDR2 SVGIG (reference sequence). This CDR3 has 15 residues. Deletions cut 0 bases from V and 4 bases from J, with 15 bases between. The CDR3 DNA follows: TGTGCCTGGAGTGTAACTGGACACAGCAGAGAGACCCAGTACTTC. It codes for CAWSVTGHSRETQYF. Based on the CDR3 plus reference TRBV30 and TRBJ2-5, the full variable domain is SQTIHQWPATLVQPVGSPLSLECTVEGTSNPNLYWYRQAAGRGLQLLFYSVGIGQISSEVPQNLSASRPQDRQFILSSKKLLLSDSGFYLCAWSVTGHSRETQYFGPGTRLLVL.